This TCR beta chain is from a study of blood T cells in healthy people across ages. V was cut by 7 bases and J by 0 bases, with 11 bases left in between. CDR3 length: 13 residues. CDR1 and CDR2 from the germline V gene are SQVTM and ANQGSEA. General study points: Per million T cells, the diversity of TCR beta decreased roughly linearly as age advanced. Diversity estimated from one million T cells was considered an underestimate.

This clonotype was seen only a few times. Its cognate antigen is unknown. It was with a sample-barcoded 5' primer and a J-beta primer mix that a second PCR of roughly 7 to 12 cycles was run. TCRdb reprocessed the 5' RACE reads via MiXCR and lists one record per CDR3 protein. The sample lists over 950,000 distinct CDR3 sequences; roughly 47% were seen once. This TCR derives from a woman aged 55-75 years in good health. Specimen: blood. This chain joins TRBV29-1 and TRBJ2-3; no firm D call. The CDR3 protein is CSAIAESTDTQYF. The CDR3 DNA is TGCAGCGCTATCGCGGAGAGCACAGATACGCAGTATTTT.